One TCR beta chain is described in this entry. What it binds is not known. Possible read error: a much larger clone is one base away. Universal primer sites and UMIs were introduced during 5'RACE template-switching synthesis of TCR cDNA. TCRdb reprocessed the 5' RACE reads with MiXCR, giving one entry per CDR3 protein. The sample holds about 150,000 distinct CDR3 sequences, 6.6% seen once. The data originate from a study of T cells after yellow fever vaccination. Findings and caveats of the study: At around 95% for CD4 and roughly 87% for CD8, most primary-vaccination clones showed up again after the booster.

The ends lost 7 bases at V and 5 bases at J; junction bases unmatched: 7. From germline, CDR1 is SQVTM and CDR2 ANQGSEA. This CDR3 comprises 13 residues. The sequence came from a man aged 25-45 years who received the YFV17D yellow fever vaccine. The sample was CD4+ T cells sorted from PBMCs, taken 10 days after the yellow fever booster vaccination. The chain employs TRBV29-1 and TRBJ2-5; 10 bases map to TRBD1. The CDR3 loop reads CSGRQGAVETQYF. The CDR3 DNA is TGCAGCGGGAGACAGGGGGCAGTGGAGACCCAGTACTTC.